A single T cell receptor beta chain is shown here with its context. As yet, its antigen is unknown. These data originate in a study of STAT5B mutations in CD4+ large granular lymphocyte leukemia. TCRdb's table, derived via immunoSEQ multiplex PCR, lists solely in-frame clones and lacks some. The data contain 4,000 to 6,000 clones, 80% to 90% of them singletons. CDR3 length: 15 residues. The junction had 6 bases not matched to a gene; V was cut back by 4 bases and J by 5 bases. The germline CDR1 and CDR2 sequences are LGHNT and FRNRAP. Overall study findings and caveats: No patients shared main leukemic clonotypes, though roughly 25% appeared at low frequency elsewhere.

The TCR was taken from a middle-aged man with CD4+ T-cell large granular lymphocyte leukemia. Sequencing was done on a sample of PBMCs. The chain uses TRBV12-5 and TRBJ1-5; TRBD1 matches 9 bases. The CDR3 bases are TGTGCTAGTGGTTCCCGGGACAGGGTGTATCAGCCCCAGCATTTT. Its protein product is CASGSRDRVYQPQHF.